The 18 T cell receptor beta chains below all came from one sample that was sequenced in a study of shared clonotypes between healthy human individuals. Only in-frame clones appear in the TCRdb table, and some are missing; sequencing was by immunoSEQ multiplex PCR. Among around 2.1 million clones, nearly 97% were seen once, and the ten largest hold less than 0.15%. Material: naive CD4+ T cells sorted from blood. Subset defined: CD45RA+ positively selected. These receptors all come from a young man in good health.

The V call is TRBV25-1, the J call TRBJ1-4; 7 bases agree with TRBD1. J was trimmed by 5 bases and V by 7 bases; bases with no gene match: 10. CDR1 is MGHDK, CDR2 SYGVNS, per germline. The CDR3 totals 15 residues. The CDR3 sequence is CASTRDSKPNEKLFF. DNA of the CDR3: TGTGCCAGCACCCGGGACAGTAAACCAAATGAAAAACTGTTTTTT.

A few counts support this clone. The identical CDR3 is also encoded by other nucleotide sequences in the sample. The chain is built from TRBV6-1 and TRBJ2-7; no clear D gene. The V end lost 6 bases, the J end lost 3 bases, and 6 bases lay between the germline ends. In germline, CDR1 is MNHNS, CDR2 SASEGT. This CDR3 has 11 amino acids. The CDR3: CASRLVYEQYF. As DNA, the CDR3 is TGTGCCAGCAGATTGGTCTACGAGCAGTACTTC.

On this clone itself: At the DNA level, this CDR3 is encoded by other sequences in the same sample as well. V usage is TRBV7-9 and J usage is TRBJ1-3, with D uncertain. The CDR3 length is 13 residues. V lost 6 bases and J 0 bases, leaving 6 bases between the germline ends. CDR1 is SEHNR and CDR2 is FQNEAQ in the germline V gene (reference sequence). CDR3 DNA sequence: TGTGCCAGCAGGGGGAGCTCTGGAAACACCATATATTTT. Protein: CASRGSSGNTIYF.

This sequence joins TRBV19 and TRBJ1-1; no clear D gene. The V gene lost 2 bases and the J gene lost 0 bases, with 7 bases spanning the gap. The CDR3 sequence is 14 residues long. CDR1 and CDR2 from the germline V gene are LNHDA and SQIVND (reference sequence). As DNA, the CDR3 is TGTGCCAGTAGTATAAGACACATGAACACTGAAGCTTTCTTT. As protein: CASSIRHMNTEAFF.

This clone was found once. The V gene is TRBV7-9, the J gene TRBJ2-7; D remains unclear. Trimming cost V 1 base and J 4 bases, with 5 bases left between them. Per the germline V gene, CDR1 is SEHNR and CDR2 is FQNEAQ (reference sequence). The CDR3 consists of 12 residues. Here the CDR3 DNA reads TGTGCCAGCAGCTTAGTCAGATACGAGCAGTACTTC. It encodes CASSLVRYEQYF.

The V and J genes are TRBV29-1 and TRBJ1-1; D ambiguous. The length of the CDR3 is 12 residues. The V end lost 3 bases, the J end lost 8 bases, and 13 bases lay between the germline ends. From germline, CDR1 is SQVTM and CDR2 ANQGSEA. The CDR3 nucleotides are TGCAGCGTTGATCGAGGGAGCCGCGAAGCTTTCTTT. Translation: CSVDRGSREAFF.

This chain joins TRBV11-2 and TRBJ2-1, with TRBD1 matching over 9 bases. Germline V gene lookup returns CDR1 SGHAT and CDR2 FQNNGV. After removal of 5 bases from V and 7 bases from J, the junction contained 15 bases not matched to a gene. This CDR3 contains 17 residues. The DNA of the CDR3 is TGTGCCAGCAGCCCGAACCGGAGGGACAGGGAAGGTAATGAGCAGTTCTTC. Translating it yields CASSPNRRDREGNEQFF.

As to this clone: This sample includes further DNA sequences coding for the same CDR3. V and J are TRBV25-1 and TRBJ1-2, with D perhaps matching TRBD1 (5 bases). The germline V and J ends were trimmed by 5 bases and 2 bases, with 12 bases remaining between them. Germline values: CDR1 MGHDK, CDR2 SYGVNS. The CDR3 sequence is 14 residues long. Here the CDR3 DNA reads TGTGCCAGCAGTCACACCGGGGCCAACTATGGCTACACCTTC. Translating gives CASSHTGANYGYTF.

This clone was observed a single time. The CDR3 DNA reads as TGTGCCAGCAGTTACGGGACTAGCGGCCGAGTTGGGCAGTTCTTC. Residues: CASSYGTSGRVGQFF. The J gene is TRBJ2-1, the V gene TRBV6-6, with 11 bases that match TRBD2. Germline V CDR1 and CDR2: MNHNY, SVGAGI (reference sequence). The ends lost 2 bases at V and 12 bases at J; junction bases unmatched: 9. This CDR3 is 15 amino acids long.

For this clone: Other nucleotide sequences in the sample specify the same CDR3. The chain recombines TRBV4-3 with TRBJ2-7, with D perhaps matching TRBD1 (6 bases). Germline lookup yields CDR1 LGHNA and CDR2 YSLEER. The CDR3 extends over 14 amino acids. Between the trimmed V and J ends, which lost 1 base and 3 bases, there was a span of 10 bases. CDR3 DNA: TGCGCCAGCAGCCAAGGGACAGTAAGCTACGAGCAGTACTTC. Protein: CASSQGTVSYEQYF.

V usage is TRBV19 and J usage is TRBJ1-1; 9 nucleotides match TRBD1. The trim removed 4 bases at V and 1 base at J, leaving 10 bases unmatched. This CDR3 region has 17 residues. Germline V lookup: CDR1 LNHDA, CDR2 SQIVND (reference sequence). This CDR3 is CASSTPPGTGRNTEAFF. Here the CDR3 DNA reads TGTGCCAGTAGTACTCCACCGGGGACAGGGCGGAACACTGAAGCTTTCTTT. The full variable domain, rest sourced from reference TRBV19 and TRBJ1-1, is DGGITQSPKYLFRKEGQNVTLSCEQNLNHDAMYWYRQDPGQGLRLIYYSQIVNDFQKGDIAEGYSVSREKKESFPLTVTSAQKNPTAFYLCASSTPPGTGRNTEAFFGQGTRLTVV.

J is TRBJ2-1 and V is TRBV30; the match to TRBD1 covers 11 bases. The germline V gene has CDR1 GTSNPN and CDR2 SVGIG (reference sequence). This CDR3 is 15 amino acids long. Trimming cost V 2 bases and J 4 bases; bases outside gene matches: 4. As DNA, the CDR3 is TGTGCCTGGAGTATAGGGACAGGGGGGTACAATGAGCAGTTCTTC. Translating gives CAWSIGTGGYNEQFF. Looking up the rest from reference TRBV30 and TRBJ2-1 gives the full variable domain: SQTIHQWPATLVQPVGSPLSLECTVEGTSNPNLYWYRQAAGRGLQLLFYSVGIGQISSEVPQNLSASRPQDRQFILSSKKLLLSDSGFYLCAWSIGTGGYNEQFFGPGTRLTVL.

CDR3 in amino acids: CASSIGLRETQYF. The CDR3 DNA is TGTGCCAGCAGTATAGGACTGCGAGAGACCCAGTACTTC. The chain uses TRBV28 and TRBJ2-5, with D perhaps TRBD2 (5 bases). The V and J ends lost 5 bases and 4 bases respectively, with 11 bases between them. This CDR3 has 13 residues. CDR1 is MDHEN, CDR2 SYDVKM, per germline. Looking up the rest from reference TRBV28 and TRBJ2-5 gives the full variable domain: DVKVTQSSRYLVKRTGEKVFLECVQDMDHENMFWYRQDPGLGLRLIYFSYDVKMKEKGDIPEGYSVSREKKERFSLILESASTNQTSMYLCASSIGLRETQYFGPGTRLLVL.

CDR3 coding DNA: TGTGCCAGCGCCCGGGGCCTGGCAGGAAACACCATATATTTT. This sequence encodes CASARGLAGNTIYF. V is TRBV28 and J is TRBJ1-3; tentative D call: TRBD1 (5 bases). Germline CDR1 and CDR2: MDHEN and SYDVKM. Trimming removed 8 bases at V and 4 bases at J, with 15 bases between. The CDR3 runs 14 residues.

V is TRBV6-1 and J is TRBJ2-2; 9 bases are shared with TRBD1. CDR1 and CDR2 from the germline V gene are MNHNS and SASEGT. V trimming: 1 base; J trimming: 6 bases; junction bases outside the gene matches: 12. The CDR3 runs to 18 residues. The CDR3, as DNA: TGTGCCAGCAGTGAAGGGACAGGGGTGAGAGTGGTCCCCGGGGAGCTGTTTTTT. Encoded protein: CASSEGTGVRVVPGELFF.

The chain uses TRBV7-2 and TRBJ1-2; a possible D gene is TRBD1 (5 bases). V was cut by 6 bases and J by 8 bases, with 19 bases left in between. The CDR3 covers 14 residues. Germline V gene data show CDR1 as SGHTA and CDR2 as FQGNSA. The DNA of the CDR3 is TGTGCCAGCAGTCCCCGGGGCGGCTTAACGGGCTACACCTTC. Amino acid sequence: CASSPRGGLTGYTF.

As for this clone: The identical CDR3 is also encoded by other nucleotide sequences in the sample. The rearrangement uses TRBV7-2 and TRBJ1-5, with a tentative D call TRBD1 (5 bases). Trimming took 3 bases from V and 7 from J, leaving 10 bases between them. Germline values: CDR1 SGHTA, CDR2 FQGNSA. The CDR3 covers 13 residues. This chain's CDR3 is CASSLGGYQPQHF. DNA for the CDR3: TGTGCCAGCAGCTTGGGGGGATACCAGCCCCAGCATTTT.

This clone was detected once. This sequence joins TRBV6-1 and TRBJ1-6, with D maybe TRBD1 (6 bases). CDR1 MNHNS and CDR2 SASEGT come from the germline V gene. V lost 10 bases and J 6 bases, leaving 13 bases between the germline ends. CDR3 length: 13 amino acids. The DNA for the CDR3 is TGTGCCATCGATCGAGGGGGTAATTCACCCCTCCACTTT. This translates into CAIDRGGNSPLHF.